This T cell receptor beta chain was recovered during a study of CD8+ T cells in alopecia areata. Study as a whole: The drug, oral tofacitinib, was given to treated patients at 5 to 10 mg twice daily.

Study results and limitations: In patients, TCRs were shared less clearly than in mice, and HLA may possibly be involved. Especially in alopecia totalis/universalis, lesional scalp showed greater clonality than normal scalp did.

RNA extraction and reverse transcription yielded cDNA as sequencing template. Repertoires were generated with immunoSEQ multiplex PCR, while TCRdb's copy carries only in-frame clones and drops some. The sample shows roughly 140,000 clones, about 53% of them seen only once. V was trimmed by 1 base and J by 6 bases, leaving 18 bases between them. In germline, CDR1 is GTSNPN, CDR2 SVGIG (reference sequence). The CDR3 extends over 15 amino acids. Comments on this clone: What it binds is unknown.

Both peripheral blood and punch biopsies of lesional scalp skin were obtained from patients who had alopecia areata. Sequenced material: CD8+ T cells sorted from blood, taken at week 0. The receptor comes from a human donor with alopecia areata. The chain couples TRBV30 to TRBJ2-5; D possibly corresponds to TRBD2 (5 bases). CDR3 DNA: TGTGCCTGGAGTGGAACGGCCCTAGGAGGTCAGACCCAGTACTTC. Translating gives CAWSGTALGGQTQYF. The full variable domain, its missing parts supplied by reference TRBV30 and TRBJ2-5, is SQTIHQWPATLVQPVGSPLSLECTVEGTSNPNLYWYRQAAGRGLQLLFYSVGIGQISSEVPQNLSASRPQDRQFILSSKKLLLSDSGFYLCAWSGTALGGQTQYFGPGTRLLVL.